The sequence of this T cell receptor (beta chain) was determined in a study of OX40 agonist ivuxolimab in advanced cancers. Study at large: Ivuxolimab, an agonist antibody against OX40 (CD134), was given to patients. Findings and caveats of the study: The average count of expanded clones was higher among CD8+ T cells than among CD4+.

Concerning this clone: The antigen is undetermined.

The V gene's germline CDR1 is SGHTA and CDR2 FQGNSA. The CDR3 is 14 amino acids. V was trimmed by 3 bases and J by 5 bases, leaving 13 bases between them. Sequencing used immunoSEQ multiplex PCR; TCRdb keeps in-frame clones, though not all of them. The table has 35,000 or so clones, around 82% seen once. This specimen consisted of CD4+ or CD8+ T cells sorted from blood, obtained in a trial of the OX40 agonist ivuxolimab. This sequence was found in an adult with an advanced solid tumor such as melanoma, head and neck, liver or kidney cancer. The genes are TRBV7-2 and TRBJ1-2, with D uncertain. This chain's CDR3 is CASSFKVQSYGYTF. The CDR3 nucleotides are TGTGCCAGCAGCTTTAAGGTTCAGTCATATGGCTACACCTTC.